The 11 T cell receptor beta chains in this list originate from one sample, sequenced in a study of blood T cell repertoires in COVID-19. Some clones are missing from TCRdb's copy, which holds only in-frame ones; the method was immunoSEQ multiplex PCR. The data contain about 140,000 clones, about 84% of them seen just once; the ten biggest clones take up about 5.8%. The sample was peripheral blood. The receptor set was obtained from a human donor in a cohort sampled during active COVID-19.

The J gene is TRBJ1-6, the V gene TRBV7-2; maybe TRBD1 (6 bases). The V gene lost 3 bases and the J gene lost 2 bases, with 11 bases spanning the gap. The CDR3 covers 16 residues. Germline loops: CDR1 SGHTA, CDR2 FQGNSA. The CDR3 here is CASSLYRDTYNSPLHF. As DNA, the CDR3 is TGTGCCAGCAGCTTGTACAGGGATACCTATAATTCACCCCTCCACTTT.

CDR3 bases: TGTGCCAGCAATGTGGGTGGAGGGTACGAGCAGTACTTC. Protein: CASNVGGGYEQYF. The gene calls are TRBV5-5 and TRBJ2-7, with a weak D call TRBD2 (6 bases). Trimming removed 6 bases at V and 4 bases at J, with 14 bases between. Germline CDR1 SGHKS, CDR2 YYEKEE (reference sequence). The CDR3 covers 13 residues.

This chain links TRBV7-9 with TRBJ1-1; tentatively, D is TRBD1 (6 bases). CDR1 SEHNR and CDR2 FQNEAQ come from the germline V gene (reference sequence). V lost 2 bases and J 4 bases, leaving 11 bases between the germline ends. This CDR3 comprises 14 residues. CDR3 loop: CASSLIRTATEAFF. As DNA, the CDR3 is TGTGCCAGCAGCTTAATTAGGACAGCCACTGAAGCTTTCTTT.

V gene TRBV20-1 combines with J gene TRBJ2-1; D is perhaps TRBD1 (6 bases). Germline V CDR1 and CDR2: DFQATT, SNEGSKA (reference sequence). Trimming took 3 bases from V and 10 from J, leaving 10 bases between them. This CDR3 has 11 residues. The CDR3 bases are TGCAGTGCTAGGGGGGCAGGAGAGCAGTTCTTC. It is translated as CSARGAGEQFF.

The rearrangement links TRBV10-3 to TRBJ2-1, with 8 nucleotides matching TRBD1. The germline V gene encodes CDR1 ENHRY and CDR2 SYGVKD. J was trimmed by 10 bases and V by 5 bases; bases with no gene match: 10. The CDR3 contains 14 residues. CDR3 sequence: CAISPGQAVREQFF. In nucleotides, the CDR3 is TGTGCCATCAGTCCGGGACAGGCCGTCCGAGAGCAGTTCTTC.

The CDR3 DNA reads TGTGCCAGTAGTACGGTACTAGCGAGCAATGAGCAGTTCTTC. Its protein is CASSTVLASNEQFF. The chain recombines TRBV19 with TRBJ2-1, with 7 bases aligning to TRBD2. Germline V CDR1 and CDR2: LNHDA, SQIVND (reference sequence). V shed 4 bases, J shed 6 bases, and the junction held 6 bases outside the gene matches. The CDR3 extends over 14 amino acids.

The rearrangement links TRBV5-1 to TRBJ1-1; D possibly corresponds to TRBD1 (5 bases). Germline-derived CDR1 and CDR2 are SGHRS and YFSETQ. This CDR3 has 14 amino acids. V was cut by 4 bases and J by 6 bases, with 16 bases left in between. Here the CDR3 reads CASSRGGEGAEAFF. CDR3 sequence (DNA): TGCGCCAGCAGCCGGGGCGGGGAAGGCGCTGAAGCTTTCTTT.

The chain combines TRBV9 with TRBJ1-4, with D unresolved. Germline V lookup: CDR1 SGDLS, CDR2 YYNGEE. The germline V and J ends were trimmed by 0 bases and 0 bases, with 9 bases remaining between them. The CDR3 consists of 16 residues. The CDR3, as DNA: TGTGCCAGCAGCGTAGGCCAACAAGCAACTAATGAAAAACTGTTTTTT. Residues: CASSVGQQATNEKLFF.

The chain couples TRBV6-5 to TRBJ1-5; a possible D gene is TRBD1 (5 bases). V was pared by 8 bases and J by 7 bases, with 18 bases between. CDR3 length: 14 residues. From germline, CDR1 is MNHEY and CDR2 SVGAGI. The CDR3 bases are TGTGCCAGCTCGCGCGGGGGAAATGGGCAGCCCCAGCATTTT. Protein sequence: CASSRGGNGQPQHF.

The V and J genes are TRBV2 and TRBJ2-7, with unresolved D. V lost 3 bases, J lost 7 bases, and 13 bases lay in between. The germline CDR1 and CDR2 sequences are SNHLY and FYNNEI. This CDR3 contains 13 residues. As DNA, the CDR3 is TGTGCCAGCAGTGAGGGTCAGCTACTAGAGCAGTACTTC. Its translation: CASSEGQLLEQYF.

A single count supports this clone. The chain joins TRBV19 to TRBJ2-2; 8 positions agree with TRBD1. Unmatched junction bases numbered 5, after V lost 4 bases and J lost 4 bases. This CDR3 region has 15 residues. The V gene's germline CDR1 is LNHDA and CDR2 SQIVND (reference sequence). The CDR3 protein is CASSTQGAGTGELFF. DNA for the CDR3: TGTGCCAGTAGTACCCAGGGGGCCGGCACCGGGGAGCTGTTTTTT.